The source of this T cell receptor beta chain is a study of blood T cells in healthy people across ages. Regarding the study as a whole: Researchers judged that diversity estimates from one million T cells fell short of true values. Bulk PBMC profiling left naive and antigen-experienced comparisons inconclusive. The unknown donor CMV status may have confounded expanded clonotype changes.

As regards this clonotype: What it recognizes is unknown.

The CDR3 is 16 amino acids. Trimming took off 0 bases at V and 8 bases at J, with 17 bases between the two ends. The use of a sample-barcoded 5' primer and a J-beta primer mix characterized a second PCR of roughly 6 to 11 cycles. A template-switch adaptor containing 12 random nucleotides labeled each cDNA molecule. In TCRdb, the 5' RACE reads were re-called with MiXCR into one record per CDR3 protein. The sample lists about 590,000 distinct CDR3 sequences, roughly 31% occurring once. This clonotype was sampled from a woman older than 75 in good health. The sample taken for sequencing was blood. The chain is built from TRBV12-3 or TRBV12-4 and TRBJ2-1; possibly TRBD1 or TRBD2 for D (7 bases each). CDR3 amino acids: CASSLAYQGGAYEQFF. The CDR3 DNA reads as TGTGCCAGCAGTTTAGCGTACCAGGGGGGGGCTTATGAGCAGTTCTTC.